A single sample gave rise to the 15 T cell receptor beta chains below, sequenced in a study of OX40 agonist ivuxolimab in advanced cancers. Profiled with immunoSEQ multiplex PCR; TCRdb holds only in-frame clones, not every one. The table records about 15,000 clones, around nine tenths of them present only once. The source material was CD4+ or CD8+ T cells sorted from blood, sampled in a trial of the OX40 agonist ivuxolimab. Source of these receptors: an adult with an advanced solid tumor such as melanoma, head and neck, liver or kidney cancer.

This chain links TRBV28 with TRBJ1-6; D gene unclear. The CDR3 spans 13 residues. Trimming removed 4 bases at V and 7 bases at J, with 8 bases between. Germline-derived CDR1 and CDR2 are MDHEN and SYDVKM. The CDR3 nucleotides are TGTGCCAGCAGTTCCGACGGCAATTCACCCCTCCACTTT. It translates to CASSSDGNSPLHF.

The J gene is TRBJ1-3, the V gene TRBV18, with 8 bases identical to TRBD1. The V and J ends lost 2 bases and 4 bases, in that order; junction bases with no gene match: 7. CDR3 length: 16 amino acids. Germline lookup yields CDR1 KGHSH and CDR2 LQKENI. In nucleotides, the CDR3 is TGTGCCAGCTCACCATCCCAGGGGGCCGCGGGAAACACCATATATTTT. This gives the protein CASSPSQGAAGNTIYF.

V usage is TRBV2 and J usage is TRBJ2-3, with TRBD2 matching 8 bases. V dropped 5 bases and J dropped 5; count of bases not matched to a gene: 6. The CDR3 consists of 14 residues. Germline CDR1 and CDR2: SNHLY and FYNNEI. For the CDR3, the DNA is TGTGCCAGCAGTCCCGGACTAGCCGGAGATACGCAGTATTTT. The encoded protein is CASSPGLAGDTQYF.

This rearrangement joins TRBV21-1 to TRBJ2-2; the table's D call of TRBD1 was not tested on the DNA. TRBV21-1 is deemed a pseudogene. The CDR3 totals 17 residues. CDR3 sequence reads: CASSKVEFGQHTGELFF. The CDR3 nucleotides are TGTGCCAGCAGCAAAGTCGAATTTGGACAGCACACCGGGGAGCTGTTTTTT.

This chain uses TRBV6-6 with TRBJ2-7; 7 bases align to TRBD2. The germline V gene encodes CDR1 MNHNY and CDR2 SVGAGI (reference sequence). V shed 0 bases, J shed 5 bases, and the junction held 7 bases outside the gene matches. The CDR3 consists of 15 residues. CDR3 in DNA: TGTGCCAGCAGTTACTCTCGGGGAGGGGTTGACGAGCAGTACTTC. As protein: CASSYSRGGVDEQYF.

This clone has only one observation. The V gene is TRBV7-2, the J gene TRBJ2-2, with unresolved D. This CDR3 contains 15 residues. Germline CDR1 reads SGHTA; CDR2 reads FQGNSA. The ends were cut back, 5 bases at V and 3 bases at J, with 13 bases in the middle. The CDR3 here is CASSPGPPDTGELFF. Written as DNA, the CDR3 is TGTGCCAGCAGCCCCGGACCCCCCGACACCGGGGAGCTGTTTTTT.

This chain joins TRBV5-4 and TRBJ2-3; D gene uncertain. Germline V gene data show CDR1 as SGHNT and CDR2 as YYREEE (reference sequence). This CDR3 contains 13 residues. Trimming pared 0 bases from V and 3 bases from J, leaving 5 bases between. The CDR3 region is CASSLERTDTQYF. DNA of the CDR3: TGTGCCAGCAGCTTGGAGCGAACAGATACGCAGTATTTT.

The chain joins TRBV4-1 to TRBJ2-7; a weak D match, TRBD1 (6 bases). The germline CDR1 and CDR2 sequences are MGHRA and YSYEKL. Trimming removed 1 base from V and 6 bases from J, with 13 bases in between. CDR3 length equals 14 residues. The CDR3 loop is CASSQVSQGGEQYF. The CDR3 coding sequence is TGCGCCAGCAGCCAAGTGTCACAGGGTGGCGAGCAGTACTTC.

This clone was counted a single time. DNA of the CDR3: TGTGCCAGCAGCGTAGATAGGGGCTATGGCTACACCTTC. Translating gives CASSVDRGYGYTF. The chain joins TRBV9 to TRBJ1-2; maybe TRBD1 (5 bases). This CDR3 spans 13 amino acids. V dropped 0 bases and J dropped 4 bases, with 7 bases sitting between them. Germline V lookup: CDR1 SGDLS, CDR2 YYNGEE.

The chain couples TRBV11-2 to TRBJ2-7; no clear D. Per germline, CDR1 SGHAT and CDR2 FQNNGV. V dropped 3 bases and J dropped 3 bases, with 9 bases sitting between them. This CDR3 spans 13 amino acids. CDR3: CASSFKGNYEQYF. CDR3 sequence (DNA): TGTGCCAGCAGCTTTAAGGGAAACTACGAGCAGTACTTC.

This chain links TRBV19 with TRBJ2-5, with TRBD2 as a possible D gene (5 bases). This CDR3 is 14 amino acids long. In germline, CDR1 is LNHDA, CDR2 SQIVND (reference sequence). V dropped 5 bases and J dropped 11 bases, with 21 bases sitting between them. CDR3 sequence reads: CASSPGPASWEQYF. Written as DNA, the CDR3 is TGTGCCAGTAGTCCAGGTCCGGCCTCGTGGGAGCAGTACTTC.

This clone occurred once. V gene TRBV4-2 combines with J gene TRBJ1-5; a possible D gene is TRBD1 (5 bases). Deletions cut 4 bases from V and 6 bases from J, with 16 bases between. The germline V gene encodes CDR1 LGHNA and CDR2 YNFKEQ. The CDR3 loop spans 15 amino acids. CDR3 nucleotides: TGTGCCAGCAGCCTTTCTCGAGGGGCAGGTCAGCCCCAGCATTTT. Residues: CASSLSRGAGQPQHF.

The chain employs TRBV28 and TRBJ1-2; 12 bases fit TRBD1. V lost 6 bases to trimming and J lost 6 bases; unmatched junction nucleotides: 8. Looked up from germline, CDR1 is MDHEN and CDR2 is SYDVKM. CDR3 size: 15 residues. CDR3 nucleotides: TGTGCCAGCAGAGCCTCGGGACAGGGGGCCCATGGCTACACCTTC. It is translated as CASRASGQGAHGYTF.

This sequence joins TRBV5-1 and TRBJ2-2; unclear D gene. CDR1 is SGHRS, CDR2 YFSETQ, per germline. V dropped 0 bases and J dropped 6 bases, with 9 bases sitting between them. The CDR3 totals 14 residues. Here the CDR3 reads CASSLVVLAGELFF. The CDR3 nucleotides are TGCGCCAGCAGCTTGGTAGTTTTGGCCGGGGAGCTGTTTTTT.

The chain employs TRBV30 and TRBJ1-5, with D perhaps matching TRBD1 (5 bases). The germline CDR1 and CDR2 sequences are GTSNPN and SVGIG (reference sequence). The V gene lost 0 bases and the J gene lost 3 bases, with 12 bases spanning the gap. The length of the CDR3 is 15 residues. CDR3 nucleotides: TGTGCCTGGAGTGTGGTGGGGCGGAACAATCAGCCCCAGCATTTT. Translated, it gives CAWSVVGRNNQPQHF. Full variable domain (rest looked up from reference TRBV30 and TRBJ1-5): SQTIHQWPATLVQPVGSPLSLECTVEGTSNPNLYWYRQAAGRGLQLLFYSVGIGQISSEVPQNLSASRPQDRQFILSSKKLLLSDSGFYLCAWSVVGRNNQPQHFGDGTRLSIL.